The clone carrying this TCR beta chain was seen a single time. The data stem from a study of graft-versus-host responses after intestinal transplantation. Study-wide results and caveats: GvH clonotypes were identified within recipient marrow, with a subset emerging first in ileum or blood.

This table comes from immunoSEQ multiplex PCR, and its TCRdb copy is limited to in-frame clones, with some not included. This table holds some 21,000 clones, around 54% found once. The CDR3 covers 17 residues. The germline V gene has CDR1 SGHNT and CDR2 YYREEE (reference sequence). V lost 4 bases and J lost 4; bases outside the gene matches: 11. The TCR was taken from a human patient who received an intestinal transplant. The chain is built from TRBV5-4 and TRBJ2-2, with 9 bases lining up with TRBD2. This sample comprised alloreactive CD4+ T cells from a mixed lymphocyte reaction culture, obtained before intestinal transplant. Subset: CFSE-low proliferating T cells sorted from roughly six-day pre-transplant mixed lymphocyte reaction (GvH or HvG direction). The CDR3 coding sequence is TGTGCCAGCAGCCCCCAGGTTGCGGGAGGGCCCACCGGGGAGCTGTTTTTT. Protein sequence: CASSPQVAGGPTGELFF.